This T cell receptor beta chain was recorded in a study of CXCR3-negative and CXCR3-positive naive CD8 T cells. Study overall: Overall TRB read output was approximately 150 million, and each library contained about 1.5 +/- 0.3 million reads.

Findings and limits, study-wide: In cryopreserved cells, CXCR3 expression partially decreased, and fresh PBMCs were used in most assays. Hydrophobicity of TRB CDR3s was greater in CXCR3-positive naive cells than in CXCR3-negative naive cells.

As regards this clonotype: Antigen: not known.

The CDR3 has 13 amino acids. CDR1 and CDR2 from the germline V gene are SGHRS and YFSETQ. UMI-labeled TRB cDNA libraries were prepared by 5' RACE. TCRdb re-called the 5' RACE reads and shows each CDR3 protein once, DNA omitted. Recorded for this sample: 100,000 to 150,000 distinct CDR3 sequences. The sequencing sample was made of naive CXCR3- CD8+ T cells from blood. Specified subset: CD45RO-CCR7+CD27+CD95- naive CD8+ T cells lacking CXCR3 (TNR3-). The V and J genes are TRBV5-1 and TRBJ1-5. This TCR was recovered from a human donor in good health. Some clones in this sample may be carry-over from other donors' samples. CDR3 residues: CASSFTGGQPQHF.